Below are 16 T cell receptor beta chains sequenced from a single sample in a study of cytomegalovirus exposure and HLA in healthy donors. In the PCR, 60 Vbeta and 13 Jbeta primers were used. Measured with immunoSEQ multiplex PCR; TCRdb has only the in-frame clones, and not every one. The repertoire holds roughly 180,000 clones, about four fifths seen once, with 2.9% in the top ten. The specimen sequenced was PBMCs. All receptors come from a male donor in good health and CMV-seronegative.

The chain has TRBV6-5 and TRBJ1-4; D remains ambiguous. CDR3 length equals 13 residues. V lost 5 bases, J lost 8 bases, and 12 bases lay in between. Germline CDR1 and CDR2: MNHEY and SVGAGI. In nucleotides, the CDR3 is TGTGCCAGCAGTCCCTTGAACTGGGAAAAACTGTTTTTT. Translated, it gives CASSPLNWEKLFF.

DNA for the CDR3: TGTGCCAGCAGTTTACCCGGACAGGGCTACGAGCAGTACTTC. Translation gives CASSLPGQGYEQYF. The rearrangement uses TRBV28 and TRBJ2-7; 8 positions agree with TRBD1. Germline V lookup: CDR1 MDHEN, CDR2 SYDVKM. The CDR3 loop spans 14 amino acids. Unmatched junction bases numbered 3, after V lost 2 bases and J lost 3 bases.

The rearrangement joins TRBV6-6 to TRBJ1-5, with D unclear. The CDR3 loop spans 12 amino acids. The germline V and J ends were trimmed by 10 bases and 7 bases, with 14 bases remaining between them. Germline CDR1 and CDR2: MNHNY and SVGAGI (reference sequence). CDR3 protein: CATTGEGQPQHF. The CDR3 nucleotides are TGTGCCACCACGGGTGAGGGCCAGCCCCAGCATTTT.

The V call is TRBV7-9, the J call TRBJ1-5; possibly TRBD1 for D (5 bases). The CDR3 spans 16 residues. With 4 bases removed from V and 3 bases from J, the gap between germline ends came to 16 bases. Germline assignment: CDR1 SEHNR and CDR2 FQNEAQ (reference sequence). Written as DNA, the CDR3 is TGTGCCAGCAGCTCTGCGCCGGGACTGGACAATCAGCCCCAGCATTTT. It specifies CASSSAPGLDNQPQHF.

The chain combines TRBV6-5 with TRBJ1-5; maybe TRBD1 (5 bases). Trimming cost V 8 bases and J 5 bases, with 19 bases left between them. The length of the CDR3 is 15 residues. CDR1 is MNHEY and CDR2 is SVGAGI in the germline V gene. CDR3 region: CASGLLRDGDQPQHF. CDR3 bases: TGTGCCAGCGGTTTATTGCGGGACGGCGATCAGCCCCAGCATTTT.

The J gene is TRBJ2-3, the V gene TRBV25-1; tentative D call: TRBD2 (7 bases). The germline V gene has CDR1 MGHDK and CDR2 SYGVNS. The CDR3 is 15 residues long. V was cut by 6 bases and J by 3 bases, with 16 bases left in between. This chain's CDR3 is CASSLGGAGTDTQYF. The CDR3 DNA is TGTGCCAGCAGCCTAGGGGGGGCCGGGACAGATACGCAGTATTTT.

The chain carries TRBV28 and TRBJ2-7; TRBD2 aligns across 8 bases. The germline V gene encodes CDR1 MDHEN and CDR2 SYDVKM. J was trimmed by 7 bases and V by 4 bases; bases with no gene match: 3. The CDR3 is 12 residues long. The CDR3 loop reads CASSSGGWEQYF. The CDR3 bases are TGTGCCAGCAGTTCGGGAGGGTGGGAGCAGTACTTC.

In DNA form, the CDR3 reads TGTGCCAGCAGTTACATAGGGGGCCCCCCCTACGAGCAGTACTTC. This translates into CASSYIGGPPYEQYF. This rearrangement joins TRBV6-6 to TRBJ2-7, with TRBD1 identical over 7 bases. V trimming: 2 bases; J trimming: 2 bases; junction bases outside the gene matches: 6. The germline V gene encodes CDR1 MNHNY and CDR2 SVGAGI (reference sequence). There are 15 residues in the CDR3.

This chain connects TRBV6-5 to TRBJ1-2; weak D call: TRBD1 (6 bases). Trimming pared 6 bases from V and 2 bases from J, leaving 16 bases between. This CDR3 spans 15 amino acids. From germline, CDR1 is MNHEY and CDR2 SVGAGI. The CDR3 nucleotides are TGTGCCAGCAGACCCAACGTTGACAGGAACTATGGCTACACCTTC. Its protein is CASRPNVDRNYGYTF.

CDR3 amino acids: CASSETGGMIETQYF. As DNA, the CDR3 is TGTGCCAGCAGCGAGACAGGGGGGATGATAGAGACCCAGTACTTC. The chain uses TRBV7-3 and TRBJ2-5; 9 bases match TRBD1. After removal of 5 bases from V and 4 bases from J, the junction contained 8 bases not matched to a gene. This CDR3 comprises 15 residues. Germline CDR1 and CDR2: SGHTA and FQGTGA.

CDR3 DNA: TGTGCCAGCAGTTTAGGAGGGGGAGGGGGTGGCTACACCTTC. Its translation: CASSLGGGGGGYTF. J is TRBJ1-2 and V is TRBV27, with a possible D match to TRBD1 (6 bases). Trimming pared 2 bases from V and 7 bases from J, leaving 14 bases between. This CDR3 is 14 amino acids long. The V gene's germline CDR1 is MNHEY and CDR2 SMNVEV (reference sequence).

The chain combines TRBV27 with TRBJ2-1; possible D gene TRBD1, 5 bases. Trimming stripped 3 bases from V and 6 bases from J, with 9 bases between. Germline CDR1 reads MNHEY; CDR2 reads SMNVEV (reference sequence). The CDR3 sequence is 13 residues long. The CDR3 here is CASSFDRSNEQFF. DNA for the CDR3: TGTGCCAGCAGTTTCGACAGAAGCAATGAGCAGTTCTTC.

This rearrangement joins TRBV6-5 to TRBJ1-6; TRBD1 aligns across 9 bases. CDR1 MNHEY and CDR2 SVGAGI come from the germline V gene. With V trimmed by 6 bases and J by 5 bases, 2 bases remained unmatched. The CDR3 length is 14 residues. The CDR3 spells CASSRDRDNSPLHF. CDR3 DNA: TGTGCCAGCAGCCGGGACAGGGATAATTCACCCCTCCACTTT.

J is TRBJ1-6 and V is TRBV28; weak D call: TRBD1 (5 bases). There are 21 residues in the CDR3. The germline V and J ends were trimmed by 2 bases and 1 base, with 24 bases remaining between them. Germline CDR1 and CDR2: MDHEN and SYDVKM. CDR3 sequence: CASSLKGSGRVGFSYNSPLHF. CDR3 nucleotides: TGTGCCAGCAGTTTAAAAGGCTCCGGCAGGGTGGGATTTTCCTATAATTCACCCCTCCACTTT.

The chain carries TRBV4-2 and TRBJ1-2; 10 positions agree with TRBD1. CDR1 is LGHNA, CDR2 YNFKEQ, per germline. The junction had 5 bases not matched to a gene; V was cut back by 0 bases and J by 7 bases. The CDR3 runs 15 residues. The CDR3 here is CASSQDGQGVIGYTF. For the CDR3, the DNA is TGTGCCAGCAGCCAAGACGGACAGGGGGTCATTGGCTACACCTTC.

The chain links TRBV6-5 to TRBJ2-1; 9 bases match TRBD1. Trimming cost V 4 bases and J 4 bases; bases outside gene matches: 5. The germline gives CDR1 MNHEY, CDR2 SVGAGI. The length of the CDR3 is 15 residues. The CDR3 DNA reads TGTGCCAGCAGTTTGGACAGGGGAGAATACAATGAGCAGTTCTTC. It is translated as CASSLDRGEYNEQFF.